This T cell receptor beta chain was documented in a study of PD-1 blockade in classical Hodgkin lymphoma. Time point denoted: cycle 4 day 1 (C4D1), after five to seven weeks of nivolumab. Relapses following autologous stem cell transplantation were seen in all patients, with brentuximab vedotin exposure varying. In germline, CDR1 is MNHEY, CDR2 SMNVEV (reference sequence). The CDR3 runs to 14 residues. The V gene lost 8 bases and the J gene lost 4 bases, with 17 bases spanning the gap. Data came from immunoSEQ multiplex PCR; TCRdb stores just in-frame clones and leaves some out. This sample has roughly 42,000 clones; 55% to 70% occur once, and the top ten carry approximately 2.4%.

The TCR sequence derives from a human donor with classical Hodgkin lymphoma. The sample here was peripheral blood mononuclear cells (PBMCs), taken before the fourth cycle of nivolumab. The chain couples TRBV27 to TRBJ1-2; D gene uncertain. The CDR3 region has the DNA TGTGCCAGCGCACCTGGGCCTTCCGCCTATGGCTACACCTTC. Its protein is CASAPGPSAYGYTF.